The 11 T cell receptor beta chains in this list originate from one sample, sequenced in a study of T cell repertoires in cytomegalovirus infection. TCRdb ran MiXCR on the reads and lists one entry per CDR3 protein. The repertoire consists of a few hundred thousand distinct CDR3 sequences, with roughly 20% occurring once and the leading ten covering 7.5% to 9.5%. The sample taken for sequencing was PBMCs. Source of these receptors: a human donor in good health (CMV status not recorded). Some clones in this sample may be carry-over from other donors' samples.

This clonotype has a count of ten or more. The chain recombines TRBV6-1 with TRBJ2-1; 13 bases agree with TRBD2. This CDR3 is 19 amino acids long. With V trimmed by 6 bases and J by 0 bases, 11 bases remained unmatched. CDR1 is MNHNS, CDR2 SASEGT, per germline. CDR3: CASSPERTSGRPSYNEQFF. The CDR3 DNA follows: TGTGCCAGCAGCCCCGAAAGGACTAGCGGGAGACCCTCCTACAATGAGCAGTTCTTC.

This clonotype was counted once. This rearrangement joins TRBV12-3 or TRBV12-4 to TRBJ2-3; 13 bases line up with TRBD2. V dropped 5 bases and J dropped 2; count of bases not matched to a gene: 16. The CDR3 contains 20 residues. The CDR3 nucleotides read TGTGCCAGCAGTCCAAGTCTACTAGCGGGAGGGCCCCCCTACACAGATACGCAGTATTTT. Translated: CASSPSLLAGGPPYTDTQYF.

This chain links TRBV13 with TRBJ2-5; possibly TRBD1 or TRBD2 for D (5 bases each). There are 17 residues in the CDR3. Germline V gene data show CDR1 as PRHDT and CDR2 as FYEKMQ (reference sequence). Trimming stripped 4 bases from V and 6 bases from J, with 24 bases between. This CDR3 is CASSSGLPLTGQKTQYF. Here the CDR3 DNA reads TGTGCCAGCAGCTCGGGTTTGCCGCTAACGGGGCAAAAGACCCAGTACTTC.

The genes are TRBV6-6 and TRBJ2-3; 10 bases agree with TRBD2. This CDR3 comprises 16 residues. Germline CDR1 is MNHNY and CDR2 is SVGAGI (reference sequence). J gave up 2 bases and V 2 bases, and 4 bases lay outside the gene matches. The CDR3 coding sequence is TGTGCCAGCAGTTACAGGACTAGCGGATACACAGATACGCAGTATTTT. This translates into CASSYRTSGYTDTQYF.

Ten or more counts support this clonotype. The chain links TRBV7-8 to TRBJ2-2, with D unclear. The CDR3 consists of 13 residues. CDR1 is SGHVS, CDR2 FQNEAQ, per germline. V was cut by 5 bases and J by 5 bases, with 9 bases left in between. DNA of the CDR3: TGTGCCAGCAGCCCTATTTATACCGGGGAGCTGTTTTTT. As protein: CASSPIYTGELFF.

The V gene is TRBV19, the J gene TRBJ2-2; D is uncertain. The length of the CDR3 is 10 residues. V lost 8 bases and J lost 6, with 4 bases in between. The germline gives CDR1 LNHDA, CDR2 SQIVND (reference sequence). The CDR3 nucleotides are TGTGCCAGTCTTGCCGGGGAGCTGTTTTTT. Amino acid sequence: CASLAGELFF.

In DNA, the CDR3 is TGTGCCAGTAGTATAGGGTCTTTTCGGCAGAACACCGGGGAGCTGTTTTTT. It yields the protein CASSIGSFRQNTGELFF. V gene TRBV19 combines with J gene TRBJ2-2, with D hard to call. CDR1 is LNHDA and CDR2 is SQIVND in the germline V gene (reference sequence). The CDR3 spans 17 residues. Trimming took 1 base from V and 1 from J, leaving 13 bases between them.

This clonotype has just a few counts. The chain employs TRBV12-5 and TRBJ2-1, with D possibly matching TRBD2 (5 bases). The germline gives CDR1 LGHNT, CDR2 FRNRAP. Trimming left V 0 bases short and J 10 bases short, with 10 bases between. This CDR3 is built from 13 residues. This CDR3 reads CASGLVEGGEQFF. The CDR3 DNA reads TGTGCTAGTGGTTTGGTTGAGGGCGGCGAGCAGTTCTTC.

This clonotype appeared once. The rearrangement links TRBV6-2 or TRBV6-3 to TRBJ2-7; D is unclear. The CDR3 sequence is 14 residues long. Trimming cost V 2 bases and J 2 bases, with 10 bases left between them. CDR1 is MNHEY and CDR2 is SVGEGT in the germline V gene. CDR3 DNA: TGTGCCAGCAGTTACGACATGGTGGCCTACGAGCAGTACTTC. It yields the protein CASSYDMVAYEQYF.

This clonotype has a handful of counts. The chain combines TRBV28 with TRBJ2-1; 8 bases agree with TRBD2. The CDR3 has 15 residues. V dropped 3 bases and J dropped 7; count of bases not matched to a gene: 8. From germline, CDR1 is MDHEN and CDR2 SYDVKM. CDR3 amino acids: CASSLGTSRRNEQFF. CDR3 DNA: TGTGCCAGCAGTTTGGGGACTAGTCGTCGGAATGAGCAGTTCTTC.

The chain has TRBV4-1 and TRBJ2-1, with D perhaps TRBD2 (6 bases). V was trimmed by 3 bases and J by 8 bases, leaving 14 bases between them. This CDR3 is built from 14 residues. CDR1 and CDR2 (germline): MGHRA, YSYEKL. CDR3 sequence reads: CASSQGTGRHEQFF. The CDR3 nucleotides read TGCGCCAGCAGCCAGGGGACTGGACGGCATGAGCAGTTCTTC.